Presented here are 32 T cell receptor beta chains from one specimen sequenced in a study of T-cell memory formation after mild COVID-19. TCRdb processed the 5' RACE reads anew with MiXCR; each CDR3 protein has one entry. The sample consists of 250,000 or so distinct CDR3 sequences, 15% to 20% of them appearing once. What was sequenced was PBMCs or a T cell subset sorted from them (not recorded which). The receptors stem from a man aged 18-30 years who had mild COVID-19 (a few samples of this study predate the infection). Cell type and time point are not known.

The chain carries TRBV9 and TRBJ2-1; the D gene is possibly TRBD2 (5 bases). Germline assignment: CDR1 SGDLS and CDR2 YYNGEE. V was pared by 7 bases and J by 5 bases, with 16 bases between. The CDR3 totals 14 residues. CDR3 sequence: CASGEHGDDNEQFF. The CDR3 DNA reads as TGTGCCAGCGGCGAACACGGGGATGACAATGAGCAGTTCTTC.

The rearrangement uses TRBV19 and TRBJ1-5; TRBD1 matches 7 bases. The length of the CDR3 is 14 residues. Per the germline V gene, CDR1 is LNHDA and CDR2 is SQIVND (reference sequence). V was pared by 4 bases and J by 7 bases, with 7 bases of the junction left unmatched. The CDR3 region has the DNA TGTGCCAGTAGTACCGGTACAGGGGAACAGCCCCAGCATTTT. Translating it yields CASSTGTGEQPQHF.

This clonotype was counted a few times. The rearrangement joins TRBV4-3 to TRBJ2-3; D is unclear. The CDR3 consists of 16 residues. V was pared by 1 base and J by 0 bases, with 11 bases between. The germline gives CDR1 LGHNA, CDR2 YSLEER. The CDR3 here is CASSQAESDSTDTQYF. As DNA, the CDR3 is TGCGCCAGCAGCCAAGCGGAGAGCGACAGCACAGATACGCAGTATTTT.

This CDR3 is CASSGPGGPWNEQFF. The CDR3 DNA reads TGCGCCAGCAGCGGACCGGGGGGGCCTTGGAATGAGCAGTTCTTC. The gene calls are TRBV4-1 and TRBJ2-1; 8 bases agree with TRBD2. V trimming: 5 bases; J trimming: 7 bases; junction bases outside the gene matches: 10. CDR3 length: 15 amino acids. CDR1 and CDR2 (germline): MGHRA, YSYEKL.

The rearrangement links TRBV6-5 to TRBJ1-4; 7 bases fit TRBD1. The CDR3 is made up of 15 amino acids. Germline-derived CDR1 and CDR2 are MNHEY and SVGAGI. Trimming at V came to 5 bases and at J to 5 bases, leaving 8 bases not matched to a gene. The CDR3 DNA sequence: TGTGCCAGCAGTGAAACGACAGGGTGGAATGAAAAACTGTTTTTT. Residues: CASSETTGWNEKLFF.

In this sample, this clonotype turned up many times. The chain combines TRBV7-3 with TRBJ2-3; D remains unclear. Germline V CDR1 and CDR2: SGHTA, FQGTGA. The V gene lost 0 bases and the J gene lost 5 bases, with 9 bases spanning the gap. This CDR3 spans 14 amino acids. CDR3 in DNA: TGTGCCAGCAGCTTAACCGCGGTCGGAGATACGCAGTATTTT. Residues: CASSLTAVGDTQYF.

This clonotype has ten or more counts. This rearrangement joins TRBV7-6 to TRBJ2-1, with 7 bases lining up with TRBD2. J gave up 2 bases and V 3 bases, and 7 bases lay outside the gene matches. CDR1 SGHVS and CDR2 FNYEAQ come from the germline V gene. CDR3 length: 16 amino acids. The CDR3 region has the DNA TGTGCCAGCAGCTTGGGTTCTAGCGGAACCTACAATGAGCAGTTCTTC. It translates to CASSLGSSGTYNEQFF.

The chain carries TRBV5-4 and TRBJ2-3, with TRBD2 identical over 13 bases. This CDR3 contains 15 residues. Germline assignment: CDR1 SGHNT and CDR2 YYREEE (reference sequence). V gave up 4 bases and J gave up 6 bases; unmatched junction bases: 5. The chain's CDR3 is CASSAGTSGMDTQYF. In DNA, the CDR3 is TGTGCCAGCAGCGCGGGGACTAGCGGGATGGATACGCAGTATTTT.

At least ten counts were recorded for this clonotype. The chain is built from TRBV14 and TRBJ2-7; 11 bases match TRBD1. V lost 5 bases, J lost 5 bases, and 5 bases stayed unmatched. Looked up from germline, CDR1 is SGHDN and CDR2 is FVKESK. CDR3 length: 14 amino acids. CDR3 sequence (DNA): TGTGCCAGCAGCTCCCGGGACAGGGGGAACGAGCAGTACTTC. Translation gives CASSSRDRGNEQYF.

This sequence joins TRBV12-3 or TRBV12-4 and TRBJ1-5; a weak D match, TRBD1 (5 bases). The ends were cut back, 6 bases at V and 10 bases at J, with 16 bases in the middle. The CDR3 runs 13 residues. The CDR3 DNA sequence: TGTGCCAGCAGCCGGACAAGAGCAGAACCCCAGCATTTT. This gives the protein CASSRTRAEPQHF.

This clonotype was seen many times. V and J are TRBV7-2 and TRBJ2-5; D uncertain. V lost 3 bases to trimming and J lost 4 bases, with 6 bases between them. Germline lookup yields CDR1 SGHTA and CDR2 FQGNSA. CDR3 size: 12 residues. The CDR3 is CASSFARETQYF. CDR3 nucleotide sequence: TGTGCCAGCAGCTTCGCCCGAGAGACCCAGTACTTC.

This clonotype was seen only a few times. The rearrangement uses TRBV18 and TRBJ2-1; D is possibly TRBD1 (6 bases). The CDR3 is 15 amino acids. V was trimmed by 2 bases and J by 8 bases, leaving 16 bases between them. Germline CDR1 and CDR2: KGHSH and LQKENI. The CDR3 DNA reads TGTGCCAGCTCACCAATGACAGGCACTTACGATGAGCAGTTCTTC. Its protein is CASSPMTGTYDEQFF.

This clonotype has more than one count but fewer than ten. This sequence joins TRBV5-1 and TRBJ1-1; D perhaps matches TRBD1 (5 bases). The V end was cut by 3 bases, the J end by 1 base, with 10 bases between. The CDR3 loop spans 14 amino acids. CDR1 is SGHRS, CDR2 YFSETQ, per germline. CDR3 sequence: CASSYLTGNTEAFF. The CDR3 DNA reads TGCGCCAGCAGCTATTTAACAGGGAACACTGAAGCTTTCTTT. Using reference TRBV5-1 and TRBJ1-1 for the parts outside the CDR3, the full variable domain is KAGVTQTPRYLIKTRGQQVTLSCSPISGHRSVSWYQQTPGQGLQFLFEYFSETQRNKGNFPGRFSGRQFSNSRSEMNVSTLELGDSALYLCASSYLTGNTEAFFGQGTRLTVV.

The chain carries TRBV7-2 and TRBJ1-1, with unresolved D. Looked up from germline, CDR1 is SGHTA and CDR2 is FQGNSA. The CDR3 sequence is 14 residues long. V was trimmed by 2 bases and J by 7 bases, leaving 14 bases between them. CDR3 region: CASSLRAAVVEAFF. The DNA for the CDR3 is TGTGCCAGCAGCTTACGGGCCGCGGTGGTTGAAGCTTTCTTT.

This clonotype was seen repeatedly, ten times or more. The V call is TRBV4-3, the J call TRBJ2-3, with 9 bases identical to TRBD2. Germline lookup yields CDR1 LGHNA and CDR2 YSLEER. V lost 6 bases and J lost 6; bases outside the gene matches: 10. The CDR3 runs to 15 residues. The CDR3 sequence is CASSQSRLAGDTQYF. CDR3 coding DNA: TGCGCCAGCAGTCAATCCAGGCTAGCGGGGGATACGCAGTATTTT.

The chain employs TRBV29-1 and TRBJ2-1; TRBD1 matches at 11 bases. Looked up from germline, CDR1 is SQVTM and CDR2 is ANQGSEA. V was clipped by 6 bases and J by 6 bases; unmatched bases: 4. The CDR3 covers 13 residues. The CDR3, as DNA: TGCAGCGTCCTGGGACAGGGGGGCAATGAGCAGTTCTTC. Its protein product is CSVLGQGGNEQFF.

The V call is TRBV5-1, the J call TRBJ1-6; no definite D call. The germline V gene encodes CDR1 SGHRS and CDR2 YFSETQ. Trimming took 9 bases from V and 2 from J, leaving 12 bases between them. The CDR3 length is 14 residues. CDR3 in amino acids: CATGLETYNSPLHF. For the CDR3, the DNA is TGCGCCACCGGCCTGGAAACCTATAATTCACCCCTCCACTTT. The full variable domain, in which reference TRBV5-1 and TRBJ1-6 provide the parts outside the CDR3, is KAGVTQTPRYLIKTRGQQVTLSCSPISGHRSVSWYQQTPGQGLQFLFEYFSETQRNKGNFPGRFSGRQFSNSRSEMNVSTLELGDSALYLCATGLETYNSPLHFGNGTRLTVT.

By proportion, this clonotype is medium-sized. The chain recombines TRBV4-1 with TRBJ2-1, with TRBD2 identical over 8 bases. The CDR3 extends over 15 amino acids. V lost 0 bases, J lost 8 bases, and 6 bases stayed unmatched. Germline V gene data show CDR1 as MGHRA and CDR2 as YSYEKL. Written as DNA, the CDR3 is TGCGCCAGCAGCCAAGAACGCGGGGGGTATGATGAGCAGTTCTTC. Its protein is CASSQERGGYDEQFF.

This clonotype showed up many times. Relative to the germline gene, one junction end is altered; a read error may explain this. The rearrangement uses TRBV7-7 and TRBJ2-5, with 10 bases matching TRBD1. Germline CDR1 is SSHAT and CDR2 is FNYEAQ (reference sequence). The CDR3 totals 15 residues. The DNA of the CDR3 is TGTGCTAGCAGCCCCGGACAGGGGGGCCAAGAGACCCAGTACTTC. It encodes CASSPGQGGQETQYF.

This clonotype was seen a few times. The CDR3 DNA reads as TGCAGCGCCCTGGGACAACCAAACACTGAAGCTTTCTTT. Its protein product is CSALGQPNTEAFF. The chain employs TRBV29-1 and TRBJ1-1; D is perhaps TRBD1 (6 bases). This CDR3 contains 13 residues. The ends were cut back, 7 bases at V and 2 bases at J, with 14 bases in the middle. Germline V gene sequence: CDR1 SQVTM, CDR2 ANQGSEA.

This clonotype has a handful of counts. CDR3 sequence: CASSYGVWGETYEQYF. For the CDR3, the DNA is TGTGCCAGCAGTTACGGGGTATGGGGGGAGACCTACGAGCAGTACTTC. The chain couples TRBV6-6 to TRBJ2-7, with a weak D call TRBD2 (6 bases). This CDR3 contains 16 residues. V was cut by 2 bases and J by 2 bases, with 16 bases left in between. The germline gives CDR1 MNHNY, CDR2 SVGAGI (reference sequence).

This clonotype was counted between two and nine times. V usage is TRBV6-5 and J usage is TRBJ2-6; D is undetermined. CDR3 size: 14 residues. Between the trimmed V and J ends, which lost 0 bases and 4 bases, there was a span of 4 bases. CDR1 and CDR2 (germline): MNHEY, SVGAGI. The CDR3 spells CASSYSQGANVLTF. The CDR3 DNA follows: TGTGCCAGCAGTTACTCCCAGGGGGCCAACGTCCTGACTTTC.

This clonotype was picked up a small number of times. The rearrangement links TRBV7-8 to TRBJ2-1; 7 bases map to TRBD2. The CDR3 spans 15 residues. Germline CDR1 SGHVS, CDR2 FQNEAQ. The V and J ends lost 5 bases and 4 bases, in that order; junction bases with no gene match: 8. The CDR3 DNA sequence: TGTGCCAGCAGCCCCTCGGGGCGGGGGTACAATGAGCAGTTCTTC. It yields the protein CASSPSGRGYNEQFF. The whole variable domain, filled in from reference TRBV7-8 and TRBJ2-1, reads GAGVSQSPRYKVAKRGQDVALRCDPISGHVSLFWYQQALGQGPEFLTYFQNEAQLDKSGLPSDRFFAERPEGSVSTLKIQRTQQEDSAVYLCASSPSGRGYNEQFFGPGTRLTVL.

This clonotype was found many times. The chain couples TRBV7-9 to TRBJ2-1; 7 nucleotides line up with TRBD1. Looked up from germline, CDR1 is SEHNR and CDR2 is FQNEAQ (reference sequence). The CDR3 loop spans 16 amino acids. V shed 5 bases, J shed 6 bases, and the junction held 13 bases outside the gene matches. The CDR3 loop reads CASSPRQGGMGNEQFF. CDR3 bases: TGTGCCAGCAGCCCCCGACAGGGTGGGATGGGCAATGAGCAGTTCTTC.

At least ten counts were recorded for this clonotype. The chain couples TRBV7-9 to TRBJ2-7, with 11 nucleotides matching TRBD2. This CDR3 region has 16 residues. Trimming at V came to 5 bases and at J to 2 bases, leaving 8 bases not matched to a gene. The germline CDR1 and CDR2 sequences are SEHNR and FQNEAQ (reference sequence). The CDR3 protein is CASSPSGGLTAYEQYF. The DNA for the CDR3 is TGTGCCAGCAGCCCTAGCGGGGGGCTCACAGCCTACGAGCAGTACTTC.

This clonotype was observed a handful of times. The chain combines TRBV15 with TRBJ2-1; 8 bases are shared with TRBD2. Looked up from germline, CDR1 is LNHNV and CDR2 is YYDKDF (reference sequence). Losses at the gene ends were 0 bases for V and 3 bases for J; bases not matched to a gene: 4. The length of the CDR3 is 16 residues. CDR3 coding DNA: TGTGCCACCAGCAGAGATCTGACTAGCGTCTACAATGAGCAGTTCTTC. It translates to CATSRDLTSVYNEQFF.

The chain combines TRBV20-1 with TRBJ1-2; 8 bases line up with TRBD1. Germline-derived CDR1 and CDR2 are DFQATT and SNEGSKA (reference sequence). Trimming removed 6 bases from V and 5 bases from J; junction bases left unmatched: 11. The CDR3 loop spans 14 amino acids. The DNA of the CDR3 is TGCAGTGCGGGACTTGCCGGGACAGGTTATGGCTACACCTTC. Translation gives CSAGLAGTGYGYTF.

This clonotype was seen only a few times. CDR3 loop: CASSSLGGYTEAFF. The CDR3 nucleotides are TGTGCCAGCAGTTCGTTAGGGGGCTACACTGAAGCTTTCTTT. The rearrangement links TRBV7-9 to TRBJ1-1; 7 bases match TRBD1. Germline CDR1 and CDR2: SEHNR and FQNEAQ (reference sequence). V lost 6 bases and J lost 3; bases outside the gene matches: 7. The CDR3 runs 14 residues.

V and J are TRBV20-1 and TRBJ1-5; D is ambiguous. Trimming left V 0 bases short and J 0 bases short, with 9 bases between. The CDR3 covers 15 residues. Germline lookup yields CDR1 DFQATT and CDR2 SNEGSKA (reference sequence). CDR3: CSARDRLNSNQPQHF. The DNA for the CDR3 is TGCAGTGCTAGAGATCGGCTCAATAGCAATCAGCCCCAGCATTTT.

This clonotype occurred a few times. The V gene is TRBV7-2, the J gene TRBJ1-1; D is perhaps TRBD1 (6 bases). Germline loops: CDR1 SGHTA, CDR2 FQGNSA. V lost 1 base to trimming and J lost 4 bases, with 13 bases between them. The CDR3 loop spans 15 amino acids. CDR3 sequence (DNA): TGTGCCAGCAGCTTAGTAACACAGGGAGGCACTGAAGCTTTCTTT. It specifies CASSLVTQGGTEAFF.

This clonotype was counted only a few times. This chain connects TRBV28 to TRBJ1-1, with 7 bases aligning to TRBD1. The CDR3 contains 14 residues. CDR1 is MDHEN, CDR2 SYDVKM, per germline. Trimming cost V 6 bases and J 1 base; bases outside gene matches: 5. CDR3 amino acids: CASRKGGTNTEAFF. In DNA, the CDR3 is TGTGCCAGCAGGAAAGGGGGCACGAACACTGAAGCTTTCTTT.

A few counts support this clonotype. The gene calls are TRBV4-3 and TRBJ2-7, with TRBD2 identical over 9 bases. V was pared by 0 bases and J by 3 bases, with 3 bases of the junction left unmatched. The CDR3 is 15 amino acids. Germline values: CDR1 LGHNA, CDR2 YSLEER. CDR3: CASSQDGTSSYEQYF. CDR3 sequence (DNA): TGCGCCAGCAGCCAAGATGGGACTAGCAGCTACGAGCAGTACTTC.